These 14 T cell receptor beta chains were sequenced from one sample in a study of blood T cell repertoires in COVID-19. The method was immunoSEQ multiplex PCR; TCRdb's version includes in-frame clones alone and lacks a portion of them. Of under 200,000 clones listed, 80% to 85% were seen once; the top ten hold about 14%. Sequenced: peripheral blood. These receptors all stem from a woman between 65 and 79 years old with COVID-19, enrolled during active disease.

The chain combines TRBV30 with TRBJ1-4; D is unresolved. This CDR3 is built from 13 residues. Germline CDR1 is GTSNPN and CDR2 is SVGIG (reference sequence). V gave up 5 bases and J gave up 0 bases, with 7 bases separating them. The CDR3 is CAWARATNEKLFF. CDR3 bases: TGTGCCTGGGCCCGAGCAACTAATGAAAAACTGTTTTTT.

The V gene is TRBV5-6, the J gene TRBJ2-7, with 7 nucleotides matching TRBD2. The CDR3 loop spans 13 amino acids. Unmatched junction bases numbered 4, after V lost 0 bases and J lost 7 bases. The V gene's germline CDR1 is SGHDT and CDR2 YYEEEE. CDR3 sequence: CASSLAGRWEQYV. As DNA, the CDR3 is TGTGCCAGCAGCTTGGCCGGGAGGTGGGAGCAGTACGTC.

The chain recombines TRBV2 with TRBJ2-1; 10 nucleotides align to TRBD1. The germline V gene encodes CDR1 SNHLY and CDR2 FYNNEI. V gave up 7 bases and J gave up 7 bases; unmatched junction bases: 7. This CDR3 has 14 residues. This chain's CDR3 is CASKGTGDLNEQFF. In DNA, the CDR3 is TGTGCCAGCAAGGGGACAGGGGATTTAAATGAGCAGTTCTTC.

The chain recombines TRBV2 with TRBJ2-3; 10 bases are a match to TRBD2. The trim removed 2 bases at V and 4 bases at J, leaving 9 bases unmatched. Germline CDR1 reads SNHLY; CDR2 reads FYNNEI. CDR3 size: 17 residues. This CDR3 is CASSERTSGRGADTQYF. In DNA form, the CDR3 reads TGTGCCAGCAGTGAACGGACTAGCGGCAGAGGGGCAGATACGCAGTATTTT.

This rearrangement joins TRBV5-1 to TRBJ2-7; 7 bases agree with TRBD2. J gave up 4 bases and V 0 bases, and 10 bases lay outside the gene matches. CDR1 is SGHRS and CDR2 is YFSETQ in the germline V gene. The CDR3 has 16 amino acids. The CDR3 sequence is CASSLVGGGSYYEQYF. The CDR3 coding sequence is TGCGCCAGCAGCTTGGTGGGAGGCGGGAGTTATTACGAGCAGTACTTC.

The chain joins TRBV13 to TRBJ1-1; TRBD1 aligns across 9 bases. Germline V CDR1 and CDR2: PRHDT, FYEKMQ (reference sequence). This CDR3 has 14 amino acids. The V segment lost 4 bases and the J segment 3 bases; nucleotides outside the gene matches: 3. This chain's CDR3 is CASSSDRGDTEAFF. As DNA, the CDR3 is TGTGCCAGCAGCTCCGACAGGGGGGACACTGAAGCTTTCTTT.

This chain links TRBV5-1 with TRBJ1-1, with TRBD1 as a possible D gene (6 bases). The germline CDR1 and CDR2 sequences are SGHRS and YFSETQ. Trimming took off 3 bases at V and 6 bases at J, with 15 bases between the two ends. The CDR3 is made up of 14 amino acids. CDR3 nucleotides: TGCGCCAGCAGCTCCCAGGTGGGGGCTGCTGAAGCTTTCTTT. The encoded protein is CASSSQVGAAEAFF.

The sample holds one count of this clone. This sequence joins TRBV19 and TRBJ1-1; D uncertain. Trimming shortened V by 0 bases and J by 1 base, and 9 bases separated the two germline ends. The CDR3 has 15 amino acids. Germline loops: CDR1 LNHDA, CDR2 SQIVND (reference sequence). CDR3 bases: TGTGCCAGTAGTATAGATAAAATGCGGAACACTGAAGCTTTCTTT. It is translated as CASSIDKMRNTEAFF.

This chain joins TRBV10-3 and TRBJ2-2; 7 bases are a match to TRBD2. CDR1 ENHRY and CDR2 SYGVKD come from the germline V gene. Trimming at V came to 5 bases and at J to 6 bases, leaving 6 bases not matched to a gene. CDR3 length: 14 amino acids. DNA for the CDR3: TGTGCCATCAGTCCCGGGGGAGGGTCCGGGGAGCTGTTTTTT. It translates to CAISPGGGSGELFF.

This clone was detected only a few times. J is TRBJ1-1 and V is TRBV9; D not resolved. This CDR3 spans 12 amino acids. Looked up from germline, CDR1 is SGDLS and CDR2 is YYNGEE. V was pared by 3 bases and J by 2 bases, with 5 bases between. The CDR3 nucleotides are TGTGCCAGCAGCGCAATTAACACTGAAGCTTTCTTT. It encodes CASSAINTEAFF.

This chain links TRBV2 with TRBJ2-7, with D perhaps matching TRBD2 (6 bases). Per germline, CDR1 SNHLY and CDR2 FYNNEI. CDR3 length: 15 residues. With 3 bases removed from V and 0 bases from J, the gap between germline ends came to 12 bases. The CDR3 loop reads CASSEVAVSSYEQYF. The CDR3 DNA follows: TGTGCCAGCAGTGAGGTAGCGGTAAGCTCCTACGAGCAGTACTTC. Full variable domain (remainder filled in from reference TRBV2 and TRBJ2-7): EPEVTQTPSHQVTQMGQEVILRCVPISNHLYFYWYRQILGQKVEFLVSFYNNEISEKSEIFDDQFSVERPDGSNFTLKIRSTKLEDSAMYFCASSEVAVSSYEQYFGPGTRLTVT.

This clone was seen at least ten times. The chain has TRBV2 and TRBJ1-2; D ambiguous. V gave up 2 bases and J gave up 8 bases, with 6 bases separating them. Germline V gives CDR1 SNHLY, CDR2 FYNNEI. CDR3 length: 11 amino acids. The CDR3 loop is CASSESLGYTF. The CDR3 nucleotides are TGTGCCAGCAGTGAAAGCCTCGGCTACACCTTC.

The CDR3 coding sequence is TGTGCCAGCAGCGTAGGAGAGGGAGTCCCAACCTTCCAAGAGACCCAGTACTTC. Translation: CASSVGEGVPTFQETQYF. This rearrangement joins TRBV9 to TRBJ2-5, with TRBD2 as a possible D gene (5 bases). This CDR3 is 18 amino acids long. V was shortened by 0 bases and J by 1 base, with 19 bases between the two germline ends. Germline CDR1 is SGDLS and CDR2 is YYNGEE.

CDR3 residues: CASSQESRQDYNEQFF. The CDR3, as DNA: TGTGCCAGCAGCCAAGAATCGAGACAGGATTACAATGAGCAGTTCTTC. The J gene is TRBJ2-1, the V gene TRBV3-1 (or the pseudogene TRBV3-2); D possibly corresponds to TRBD1 (6 bases). Germline V gene sequence: CDR1 LGHDT, CDR2 YNNKEL (reference sequence). V gave up 0 bases and J gave up 4 bases, with 13 bases separating them. The CDR3 runs to 16 residues.